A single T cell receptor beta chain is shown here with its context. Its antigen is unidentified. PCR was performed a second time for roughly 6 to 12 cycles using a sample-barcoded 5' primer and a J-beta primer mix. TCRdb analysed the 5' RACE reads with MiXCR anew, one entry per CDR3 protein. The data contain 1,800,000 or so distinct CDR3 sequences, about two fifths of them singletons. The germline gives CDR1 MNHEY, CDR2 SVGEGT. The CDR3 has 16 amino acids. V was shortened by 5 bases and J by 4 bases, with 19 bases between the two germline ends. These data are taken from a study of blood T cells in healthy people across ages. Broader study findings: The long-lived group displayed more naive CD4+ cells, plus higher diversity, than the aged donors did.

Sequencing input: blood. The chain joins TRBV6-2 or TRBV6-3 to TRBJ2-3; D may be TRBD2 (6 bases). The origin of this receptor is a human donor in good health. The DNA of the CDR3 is TGTGCCAGCAGTCATAAGCGGGCCTTATTCTCAGATACGCAGTATTTT. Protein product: CASSHKRALFSDTQYF.